The 18 T cell receptor beta chains presented below share a single source sample, sequenced in a study of human CD8 memory T cell subsets. Production of TCR beta libraries used UMI-labeled 5' RACE as the method. Following a re-call of the 5' RACE reads, TCRdb has one entry per CDR3 protein and lacks DNA. The sample is made up of roughly 11,000 distinct CDR3 sequences, and the top ten hold about 8.7% of it. Sequences were obtained from CD8+ T cells from PBMCs. All receptors come from a human donor in good health.

The V gene is TRBV7-2, the J gene TRBJ2-6. CDR3 size: 13 residues. Germline CDR1 is SGHTA and CDR2 is FQGNSA. The CDR3 protein is CASSPPGANVLTF.

The chain recombines TRBV27 with TRBJ2-5; TCRdb's assignment of TRBD2 cannot be checked, as there is no DNA. The CDR3 sequence is 12 residues long. The V gene's germline CDR1 is MNHEY and CDR2 SMNVEV (reference sequence). The CDR3 loop is CASGLVEETQYF.

The chain couples TRBV6-5 to TRBJ2-3; TCRdb indicates TRBD1, and absent DNA this call remains unverified. This CDR3 is built from 17 residues. CDR1 is MNHEY, CDR2 SVGAGI, per germline. The chain's CDR3 is CASSQGQPGQGQDTQYF.

V gene TRBV2 combines with J gene TRBJ2-1; TCRdb lists TRBD1, though no DNA is available to test this call. This CDR3 spans 16 amino acids. Germline CDR1 reads SNHLY; CDR2 reads FYNNEI. The CDR3 is CASSEVGQGARNEQFF.

This sequence joins TRBV28 and TRBJ1-3. In germline, CDR1 is MDHEN, CDR2 SYDVKM. This CDR3 spans 15 amino acids. The chain's CDR3 is CASSLWGGSGNTIYF.

The chain joins TRBV5-1 to TRBJ2-1. The CDR3 length is 13 residues. Germline assignment: CDR1 SGHRS and CDR2 YFSETQ. The CDR3 here is CASSLEPYNEQFF.

The chain is built from TRBV4-3 and TRBJ2-5; TCRdb indicates TRBD1, and absent DNA this call remains unverified. Germline CDR1 reads LGHNA; CDR2 reads YSLEER. The CDR3 spans 15 residues. This chain's CDR3 is CASSQAWQGQETQYF.

The genes are TRBV24-1 and TRBJ2-5; TCRdb selects TRBD1, and the lack of DNA leaves this call unchecked. This CDR3 region has 13 residues. Germline V gives CDR1 KGHDR, CDR2 SFDVKD. The CDR3 loop reads CATAPDSQETQYF.

V gene TRBV2 combines with J gene TRBJ2-7; the D call from TCRdb, TRBD1, cannot be confirmed without DNA. The CDR3 runs to 16 residues. Germline CDR1 is SNHLY and CDR2 is FYNNEI. Here the CDR3 reads CASSEVHRGQSYEQYF.

The chain links TRBV28 to TRBJ2-7; TCRdb's D call of TRBD1 is untestable without DNA. The CDR3 contains 13 residues. Germline CDR1 MDHEN, CDR2 SYDVKM. The CDR3 spells CASSPPWNYEQYF.

V and J are TRBV7-9 and TRBJ2-1; without DNA, the TCRdb call of TRBD2 cannot be checked. The CDR3 spans 16 residues. Germline V gene lookup returns CDR1 SEHNR and CDR2 FQNEAQ (reference sequence). The CDR3 spells CASSLEETTVLNEQFF.

The V gene is TRBV28, the J gene TRBJ2-2; the D call of TRBD1 rests on TCRdb alone, since no DNA is present to check it. The germline V gene has CDR1 MDHEN and CDR2 SYDVKM. This CDR3 comprises 15 residues. The CDR3 sequence: CASSPLGGDTGELFF.

V gene TRBV28 combines with J gene TRBJ2-2. Germline V gives CDR1 MDHEN, CDR2 SYDVKM. The CDR3 extends over 14 amino acids. CDR3 loop: CASSDPANTGELFF.

V is TRBV5-1 and J is TRBJ2-7. This CDR3 spans 15 amino acids. CDR1 and CDR2 (germline): SGHRS, YFSETQ. CDR3 region: CASSLGTASSYEQYF.

This CDR3 is CASSLKDTDEQYF. The chain has TRBV7-3 and TRBJ2-7; the TCRdb D gene call, TRBD1, has no DNA to confirm it. The CDR3 spans 13 residues. In germline, CDR1 is SGHTA, CDR2 FQGTGA. The full variable domain, completed using reference TRBV7-3 and TRBJ2-7, is GAGVSQTPSNKVTEKGKYVELRCDPISGHTALYWYRQSLGQGPEFLIYFQGTGAADDSGLPNDRFFAVRPEGSVSTLKIQRTERGDSAVYLCASSLKDTDEQYFGPGTRLTVT.

V is TRBV28 and J is TRBJ2-2; lacking DNA, the TRBD1 call made by TCRdb goes unchecked. The CDR3 has 15 residues. Germline V gene lookup returns CDR1 MDHEN and CDR2 SYDVKM. The CDR3 loop is CASRGQETNTGELFF.

The rearrangement joins TRBV25-1 to TRBJ2-2. Germline loops: CDR1 MGHDK, CDR2 SYGVNS. The CDR3 sequence is 16 residues long. The CDR3 is CASKSQGFSNTGELFF.

The rearrangement joins TRBV5-5 to TRBJ2-7; no DNA is available, so the TRBD1 call from TCRdb remains unchecked. This CDR3 is built from 15 residues. Per the germline V gene, CDR1 is SGHKS and CDR2 is YYEKEE (reference sequence). The CDR3 region is CASRELDAGNYEQYF.